Listed below are T cell receptor beta chains from one sample, sequenced in a study of T cells after yellow fever vaccination. MiXCR, run by TCRdb on the 5' RACE reads, gives a single entry per CDR3 protein. The top ten clones hold 15% of a sample with hundreds of thousands of distinct CDR3 sequences, around an eighth of them seen once. The source was PBMCs, collected on the day of the yellow fever booster vaccination. These receptors were collected from a man aged 25-45 years who received the YFV17D yellow fever vaccine. CDR3s include the opening cysteine and the closing phenylalanine or tryptophan. A D gene is named only where the DNA matches it firmly. Clone sizes are given selectively: once, few, many, or a class where the clone is expanded.

D gene: TRBD1; CDR3 length: 17; J gene: TRBJ2-3; clone size: .; V gene: TRBV6-2/TRBV6-3; CDR3 DNA: TGTGCCAGCAGCTTTACCGGGACAGGGTATAGCACAGATACGCAGTATTTT; CDR3 protein: CASSFTGTGYSTDTQYF
D gene: .; CDR3 length: 14; J gene: TRBJ2-7; clone size: .; V gene: TRBV9; CDR3 DNA: TGTGCCAGCAGCGTAGATACAGGCCGCTACGAGCAGTACTTC; CDR3 protein: CASSVDTGRYEQYF
D gene: .; CDR3 length: 14; J gene: TRBJ2-1; clone size: .; V gene: TRBV12-3/TRBV12-4; CDR3 DNA: TGTGCCAGCAGTTTGGAATTCGGGAACAATGAGCAGTTCTTC; CDR3 protein: CASSLEFGNNEQFF
D gene: TRBD1; CDR3 length: 14; J gene: TRBJ1-2; clone size: .; V gene: TRBV29-1; CDR3 DNA: TGCAGCGTTGATAGGCCAGGGGGAAAATATGGCTACACCTTC; CDR3 protein: CSVDRPGGKYGYTF
D gene: .; CDR3 length: 16; J gene: TRBJ1-3; clone size: few; V gene: TRBV18; CDR3 DNA: TGTGCCAGCTCACTTGACCGAAGGAGCTCTGGAAACACCATATATTTT; CDR3 protein: CASSLDRRSSGNTIYF
D gene: .; CDR3 length: 15; J gene: TRBJ2-1; clone size: few; V gene: TRBV6-4; CDR3 DNA: TGTGCCAGCAGCGCCGACTCCCGCGGATACAATGAGCAGTTCTTC; CDR3 protein: CASSADSRGYNEQFF
D gene: TRBD1; CDR3 length: 16; J gene: TRBJ2-2; clone size: .; V gene: TRBV23-1; CDR3 DNA: TGCGCCAGCAGGCAGGCGGGACAGGGAGGAACCGGGGAGCTGTTTTTT; CDR3 protein: CASRQAGQGGTGELFF
D gene: .; CDR3 length: 14; J gene: TRBJ1-1; clone size: few; V gene: TRBV19; CDR3 DNA: TGTGCCAGTAGCCAGGGGAGTAGGAACACTGAAGCTTTCTTT; CDR3 protein: CASSQGSRNTEAFF
D gene: .; CDR3 length: 13; J gene: TRBJ1-6; clone size: few; V gene: TRBV7-2; CDR3 DNA: TGTGCCAGCAGCTTAAGCTCGATGTCACCCCTCCACTTT; CDR3 protein: CASSLSSMSPLHF
D gene: .; CDR3 length: 14; J gene: TRBJ2-7; clone size: .; V gene: TRBV20-1; CDR3 DNA: TGCAGTGCTAGAGAAATCGGCCTAAGTTACGAGCAGTACTTC; CDR3 protein: CSAREIGLSYEQYF
D gene: TRBD1; CDR3 length: 15; J gene: TRBJ2-5; clone size: .; V gene: TRBV11-2; CDR3 DNA: TGTGCCAGCAGCCAGGGGACAGGGGTTGGAGAGACCCAGTACTTC; CDR3 protein: CASSQGTGVGETQYF
D gene: .; CDR3 length: 11; J gene: TRBJ1-1; clone size: few; V gene: TRBV20-1; CDR3 DNA: TGCAGTGCTAGAGGCCCCACTGAAGCTTTCTTT; CDR3 protein: CSARGPTEAFF
D gene: TRBD2; CDR3 length: 14; J gene: TRBJ2-7; clone size: few; V gene: TRBV20-1; CDR3 DNA: TGCAGTGCTAGAAAACCGGGACTAGGGAAGGAGCAGTACTTC; CDR3 protein: CSARKPGLGKEQYF
D gene: TRBD1; CDR3 length: 15; J gene: TRBJ1-1; clone size: few; V gene: TRBV28; CDR3 DNA: TGTGCCAGCAGTTTAGCTTCCGGGACAGGGACTGAAGCTTTCTTT; CDR3 protein: CASSLASGTGTEAFF
D gene: TRBD1; CDR3 length: 13; J gene: TRBJ1-2; clone size: .; V gene: TRBV11-2; CDR3 DNA: TGTGCCAGCAGCTTACTCCGACAGGGTGGCTACACCTTC; CDR3 protein: CASSLLRQGGYTF
D gene: TRBD1; CDR3 length: 16; J gene: TRBJ2-1; clone size: few; V gene: TRBV15; CDR3 DNA: TGTGCCACCAGCAGAGCAAGACAGGGTTCCTACAATGAGCAGTTCTTC; CDR3 protein: CATSRARQGSYNEQFF
D gene: .; CDR3 length: 18; J gene: TRBJ2-6; clone size: .; V gene: TRBV9; CDR3 DNA: TGTGCCAGCAGCGTTGCCCCGGGACAAAACTCTGGGGCCAACGTCCTGACTTTC; CDR3 protein: CASSVAPGQNSGANVLTF